This entry lists 25 T cell receptor beta chains sequenced from one sample in a study of identical twins. MiXCR, run by TCRdb on the 5' RACE reads, gives a single entry per CDR3 protein. The sample has nearly 250,000 distinct CDR3 sequences; about 7% are singletons. The sample was also linked to a second study, of yellow fever vaccine responses in identical twins.

Material: memory (CD45RO+) T cells sorted from blood. Receptor source: a woman between 18 and 30 years old in good health.

V usage is TRBV11-2 and J usage is TRBJ2-3; possible D gene TRBD1, 6 bases. The V end lost 0 bases, the J end lost 0 bases, and 16 bases lay between the germline ends. The CDR3 has 18 residues. Germline V gene lookup returns CDR1 SGHAT and CDR2 FQNNGV. The CDR3 DNA reads TGTGCCAGCAGCTTAGATGGCGACAGGATTTTTAGCACAGATACGCAGTATTTT. This translates into CASSLDGDRIFSTDTQYF.

This clonotype was seen at least ten times. This chain joins TRBV29-1 and TRBJ2-1; D possibly matches TRBD1 or TRBD2 (5 bases each). The V end lost 7 bases, the J end lost 9 bases, and 19 bases lay between the germline ends. Germline lookup yields CDR1 SQVTM and CDR2 ANQGSEA. The CDR3 runs 13 residues. The CDR3 protein is CSADRDLNGEQFF. CDR3 sequence (DNA): TGCAGCGCTGACCGGGACCTAAATGGTGAGCAGTTCTTC.

This chain links TRBV28 with TRBJ2-1, with 8 bases aligning to TRBD2. The V gene end was trimmed by 8 bases and the J gene end by 2 bases; junction bases not matched to a gene: 5. The CDR3 extends over 14 amino acids. Germline V gene lookup returns CDR1 MDHEN and CDR2 SYDVKM. CDR3 coding DNA: TGTGCCAGCCTAACTAGCGGACCCTACAATGAGCAGTTCTTC. It specifies CASLTSGPYNEQFF. Full variable domain (remainder filled in from reference TRBV28 and TRBJ2-1): DVKVTQSSRYLVKRTGEKVFLECVQDMDHENMFWYRQDPGLGLRLIYFSYDVKMKEKGDIPEGYSVSREKKERFSLILESASTNQTSMYLCASLTSGPYNEQFFGPGTRLTVL.

This clonotype has at least ten counts. This chain links TRBV5-1 with TRBJ2-1; 7 nucleotides agree with TRBD2. V was clipped by 3 bases and J by 5 bases; unmatched bases: 11. Germline CDR1 is SGHRS and CDR2 is YFSETQ. This CDR3 is built from 16 residues. As DNA, the CDR3 is TGCGCCAGCAGCTACGGACCGAGGGGAGGGGACAATGAGCAGTTCTTC. It yields the protein CASSYGPRGGDNEQFF.

The chain links TRBV27 to TRBJ1-2; D is perhaps TRBD1 (5 bases). This CDR3 spans 15 amino acids. Germline-derived CDR1 and CDR2 are MNHEY and SMNVEV (reference sequence). V lost 3 bases to trimming and J lost 4 bases, with 15 bases between them. The CDR3 DNA reads TGTGCCAGCAGTTTTGGGGGGGGATTGAGCTATGGCTACACCTTC. Translation gives CASSFGGGLSYGYTF.

Turning to this clonotype: A much larger clone lies one base from this, so it may be a read error. The V and J genes are TRBV5-1 and TRBJ1-2, with TRBD1 matching over 8 bases. CDR1 and CDR2 (germline): SGHRS, YFSETQ. The CDR3 is 14 residues long. Written as DNA, the CDR3 is TGCGTCAGCAAAAAGACAGGGGCCGACTATGGCTACACCTTC. Protein: CVSKKTGADYGYTF.

This clonotype came up a few times. The V call is TRBV15, the J call TRBJ1-1, with D unresolved. Germline CDR1 reads LNHNV; CDR2 reads YYDKDF (reference sequence). The germline V and J ends were trimmed by 0 bases and 5 bases, with 7 bases remaining between them. The CDR3 covers 13 residues. In DNA, the CDR3 is TGTGCCACCAGCAGAGAGGCAGGAACTGAAGCTTTCTTT. This sequence encodes CATSREAGTEAFF.

This clonotype occurred a few times. The chain has TRBV6-1 and TRBJ2-3; D might be TRBD1 or TRBD2, each matching 5 bases. Per the germline V gene, CDR1 is MNHNS and CDR2 is SASEGT. This CDR3 has 12 residues. V shed 4 bases and J shed 14 bases, with 16 bases lying between them. The CDR3: CASSAPGPQWYF. The CDR3 coding sequence is TGTGCCAGCAGTGCACCGGGACCTCAATGGTATTTT.

This clonotype was observed at least ten times. This sequence joins TRBV7-8 and TRBJ2-2; 10 nucleotides line up with TRBD2. This CDR3 comprises 15 residues. Germline V lookup: CDR1 SGHVS, CDR2 FQNEAQ. V lost 3 bases to trimming and J lost 7 bases; unmatched junction nucleotides: 5. The CDR3 reads CASSFGSGGGGELFF. The CDR3 bases are TGTGCCAGCAGCTTTGGGAGCGGGGGGGGCGGGGAGCTGTTTTTT.

This clonotype showed up many times. V is TRBV9 and J is TRBJ2-5; 9 bases match TRBD1. V shed 1 base, J shed 1 base, and the junction held 5 bases outside the gene matches. CDR3 length: 16 amino acids. The V gene's germline CDR1 is SGDLS and CDR2 YYNGEE. CDR3 loop: CASSVTGQGIQETQYF. As DNA, the CDR3 is TGTGCCAGCAGCGTAACGGGACAGGGAATCCAAGAGACCCAGTACTTC.

This clonotype was detected only a few times. This chain links TRBV5-7 with TRBJ1-1; 7 nucleotides agree with TRBD1. TRBV5-7 is an open reading frame whose function is uncertain. This CDR3 is 17 amino acids long. Trimming removed 6 bases from V and 0 bases from J; junction bases left unmatched: 14. CDR3 in amino acids: CASIETGRLCMNTEAFF. As DNA, the CDR3 is TGTGCCAGCATCGAGACAGGGAGGCTTTGCATGAACACTGAAGCTTTCTTT.

The rearrangement links TRBV7-2 to TRBJ2-5; 10 bases match TRBD1. J gave up 4 bases and V 3 bases, and 2 bases lay outside the gene matches. Germline V gene lookup returns CDR1 SGHTA and CDR2 FQGNSA. This CDR3 is built from 14 residues. The CDR3 is CASSFRTGGETQYF. Here the CDR3 DNA reads TGTGCCAGCAGCTTCCGGACAGGGGGAGAGACCCAGTACTTC.

The rearrangement links TRBV3-1 to TRBJ2-6; 7 bases line up with TRBD2. The CDR3 loop spans 17 amino acids. The germline CDR1 and CDR2 sequences are LGHDT and YNNKEL (reference sequence). After removal of 7 bases from V and 4 bases from J, the junction contained 13 bases not matched to a gene. The chain's CDR3 is CASKGRGLGSGANVLTF. The CDR3 DNA reads TGTGCCAGCAAAGGGAGGGGCCTAGGCTCCGGGGCCAACGTCCTGACTTTC.

This clonotype was counted a few times. The chain employs TRBV3-1 and TRBJ1-1, with no clear D. This CDR3 has 16 residues. Per germline, CDR1 LGHDT and CDR2 YNNKEL (reference sequence). V lost 6 bases, J lost 1 base, and 18 bases lay in between. DNA of the CDR3: TGTGCCAGCAGTCGGGTCTCTGGGCTACCGAACACTGAAGCTTTCTTT. Protein product: CASSRVSGLPNTEAFF.

This clonotype was detected ten times or more. CDR3 sequence: CASRVSHVDEQFF. DNA of the CDR3: TGTGCCAGCAGGGTATCCCATGTCGATGAGCAGTTCTTC. The chain uses TRBV3-1 and TRBJ2-1, with D unclear. The CDR3 totals 13 residues. Looked up from germline, CDR1 is LGHDT and CDR2 is YNNKEL (reference sequence). V gave up 6 bases and J gave up 8 bases, with 14 bases separating them.

This clonotype came up many times. The CDR3 DNA reads TGCGCCAGCAGTCCGGGTTGGAGCTCCTATAATTCACCCCTCCACTTT. The encoded protein is CASSPGWSSYNSPLHF. The chain links TRBV5-1 to TRBJ1-6, with no clear D. The V end lost 5 bases, the J end lost 0 bases, and 12 bases lay between the germline ends. This CDR3 is built from 16 residues. Looked up from germline, CDR1 is SGHRS and CDR2 is YFSETQ. Full variable domain (missing parts from reference TRBV5-1 and TRBJ1-6): KAGVTQTPRYLIKTRGQQVTLSCSPISGHRSVSWYQQTPGQGLQFLFEYFSETQRNKGNFPGRFSGRQFSNSRSEMNVSTLELGDSALYLCASSPGWSSYNSPLHFGNGTRLTVT.

This clonotype has a count of ten or more. J is TRBJ2-1 and V is TRBV29-1; D is uncertain. CDR3 length equals 12 residues. The V gene's germline CDR1 is SQVTM and CDR2 ANQGSEA. V shed 0 bases and J shed 10 bases, with 10 bases lying between them. Here the CDR3 DNA reads TGCAGCGTTGAAGATCTATCCCCGGAGCAGTTCTTC. Translation: CSVEDLSPEQFF.

There are many counts of this clonotype. CDR3 DNA sequence: TGCAGTGCTAGGCCCAGGGGAAGGGGTTCCACCGGGGAGCTGTTTTTT. The encoded protein is CSARPRGRGSTGELFF. The V call is TRBV20-1, the J call TRBJ2-2; TRBD1 might be the D (6 bases). Trimming left V 3 bases short and J 4 bases short, with 18 bases between. The CDR3 totals 16 residues. The V gene's germline CDR1 is DFQATT and CDR2 SNEGSKA (reference sequence).

This clonotype was recorded at least ten times. This chain joins TRBV29-1 and TRBJ2-3, with 9 bases that match TRBD1. Germline V gene sequence: CDR1 SQVTM, CDR2 ANQGSEA. The CDR3 sequence is 14 residues long. J gave up 4 bases and V 6 bases, and 8 bases lay outside the gene matches. In DNA, the CDR3 is TGCAGCGTCTCTTGGGGACAGGGAGCAGATACGCAGTATTTT. Encoded protein: CSVSWGQGADTQYF.

This clonotype was recorded many times. The rearrangement links TRBV12-3 or TRBV12-4 to TRBJ2-4; 9 bases are shared with TRBD2. V lost 1 base and J lost 7; bases outside the gene matches: 8. This CDR3 has 16 residues. Here the CDR3 reads CASSLGLAGLWNIQYF. For the CDR3, the DNA is TGTGCCAGCAGTTTAGGGCTAGCGGGGCTTTGGAACATTCAGTACTTC.

Only a few counts were recorded for this clonotype. This chain's CDR3 is CSARGGQGARRFTDTQYF. The CDR3 DNA reads as TGCAGTGCTAGAGGTGGACAGGGGGCCCGACGATTCACAGATACGCAGTATTTT. The V and J genes are TRBV20-1 and TRBJ2-3; 11 nucleotides match TRBD1. CDR1 is DFQATT and CDR2 is SNEGSKA in the germline V gene (reference sequence). Trimming took 1 base from V and 2 from J; bases not matched to a gene: 11. This CDR3 comprises 18 residues.

This clonotype has a count of ten or more. In DNA, the CDR3 is TGTGCCAGCAGTGAGTCCCAAATAGCCAAAAACATTCAGTACTTC. Translation: CASSESQIAKNIQYF. V is TRBV2 and J is TRBJ2-4; no clear D gene. The CDR3 is 15 residues long. CDR1 is SNHLY and CDR2 is FYNNEI in the germline V gene. V was clipped by 3 bases and J by 0 bases, with 9 bases between them. The variable domain in full, with the rest retrieved from reference TRBV2 and TRBJ2-4, is EPEVTQTPSHQVTQMGQEVILRCVPISNHLYFYWYRQILGQKVEFLVSFYNNEISEKSEIFDDQFSVERPDGSNFTLKIRSTKLEDSAMYFCASSESQIAKNIQYFGAGTRLSVL.

This clonotype was seen ten or more times. The chain uses TRBV5-1 and TRBJ2-1; 12 bases map to TRBD2. The V and J ends lost 4 bases and 6 bases, in that order; junction bases with no gene match: 2. The germline V gene has CDR1 SGHRS and CDR2 YFSETQ. The CDR3 has 14 residues. In DNA form, the CDR3 reads TGCGCCAGCAGCGGACTAGCGGGGCGCAATGAGCAGTTCTTC. It translates to CASSGLAGRNEQFF.

This clonotype was seen a handful of times. The CDR3 here is CASSLDPGTNYGYTF. CDR3 DNA sequence: TGTGCCAGCAGCTTGGATCCGGGAACTAACTATGGCTACACCTTC. V and J are TRBV5-5 and TRBJ1-2; D unresolved. V lost 0 bases to trimming and J lost 0 bases, with 9 bases between them. The CDR3 is 15 residues long. Germline V gives CDR1 SGHKS, CDR2 YYEKEE (reference sequence).

A remark on this clonotype: The junction shows a germline mismatch at one end, possibly a read error. CDR3 protein: CASSAGQDTGTQYF. The CDR3 bases are TGTGCCAGCAGTGCGGGACAGGACACAGGTACGCAGTATTTT. J is TRBJ2-3 and V is TRBV6-4, with 8 bases matching TRBD1. Per the germline V gene, CDR1 is MRHNA and CDR2 is SNTAGT. This CDR3 contains 14 residues.